This T cell receptor beta chain was sequenced during a study of blood T cell repertoires in COVID-19. For the study at large: Italy, Spain and the United States were the sources of the convalescent and acute COVID-19 samples. From T cells, B-cell-depleted T cells, or PBMCs came the material, which was cDNA or gDNA.

Trimming shortened V by 1 base and J by 2 bases, and 9 bases separated the two germline ends. CDR3 size: 15 residues. CDR1 is LGHDT and CDR2 is YNNKEL in the germline V gene (reference sequence). The protocol was immunoSEQ multiplex PCR, while the TCRdb copy is restricted to in-frame clones and leaves out a portion. This sample has roughly 220,000 clones, with about 86% found just once. Assignments of participants to cohorts depended upon their own reported clinical history. The sample taken for sequencing was PBMCs or T cells enriched from blood (not recorded which). The clonotype was recovered from a woman in her forties or fifties with acute COVID-19. The V and J genes are TRBV3-1 (or the pseudogene TRBV3-2) and TRBJ1-3; TRBD1 is a possible D gene (5 bases). This CDR3 reads CASSQGGAPGNTIYF. In DNA form, the CDR3 reads TGTGCCAGCAGCCAAGGCGGGGCTCCTGGAAACACCATATATTTT.